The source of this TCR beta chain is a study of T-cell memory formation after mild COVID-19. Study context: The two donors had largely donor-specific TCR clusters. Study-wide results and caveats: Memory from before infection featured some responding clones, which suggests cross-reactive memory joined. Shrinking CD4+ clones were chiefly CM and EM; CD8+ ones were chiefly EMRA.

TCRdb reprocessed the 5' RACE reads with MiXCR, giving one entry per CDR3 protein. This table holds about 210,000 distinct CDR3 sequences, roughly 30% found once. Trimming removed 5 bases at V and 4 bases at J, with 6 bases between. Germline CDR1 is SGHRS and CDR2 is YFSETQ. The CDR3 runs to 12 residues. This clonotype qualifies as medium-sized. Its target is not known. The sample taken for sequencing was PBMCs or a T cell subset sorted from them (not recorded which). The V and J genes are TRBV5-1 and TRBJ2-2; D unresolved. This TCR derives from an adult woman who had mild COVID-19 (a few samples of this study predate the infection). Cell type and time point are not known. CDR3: CASSWVTGELFF. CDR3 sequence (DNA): TGCGCCAGCAGTTGGGTCACCGGGGAGCTGTTTTTT.